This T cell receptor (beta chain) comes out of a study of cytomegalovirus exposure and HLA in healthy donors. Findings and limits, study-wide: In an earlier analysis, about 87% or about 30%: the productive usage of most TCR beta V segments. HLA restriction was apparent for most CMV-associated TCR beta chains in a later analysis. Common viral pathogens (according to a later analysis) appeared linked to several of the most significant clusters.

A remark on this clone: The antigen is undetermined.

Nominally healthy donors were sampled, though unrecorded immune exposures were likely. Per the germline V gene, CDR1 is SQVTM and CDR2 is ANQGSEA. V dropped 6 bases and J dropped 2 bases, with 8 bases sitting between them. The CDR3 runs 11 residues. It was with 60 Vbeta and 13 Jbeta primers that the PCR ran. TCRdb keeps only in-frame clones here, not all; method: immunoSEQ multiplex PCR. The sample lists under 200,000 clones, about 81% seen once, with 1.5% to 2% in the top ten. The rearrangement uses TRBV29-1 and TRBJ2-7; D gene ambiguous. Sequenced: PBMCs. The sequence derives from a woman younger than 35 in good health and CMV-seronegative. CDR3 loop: CSVTETYEQYF. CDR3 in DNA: TGCAGCGTGACGGAGACCTACGAGCAGTACTTC.